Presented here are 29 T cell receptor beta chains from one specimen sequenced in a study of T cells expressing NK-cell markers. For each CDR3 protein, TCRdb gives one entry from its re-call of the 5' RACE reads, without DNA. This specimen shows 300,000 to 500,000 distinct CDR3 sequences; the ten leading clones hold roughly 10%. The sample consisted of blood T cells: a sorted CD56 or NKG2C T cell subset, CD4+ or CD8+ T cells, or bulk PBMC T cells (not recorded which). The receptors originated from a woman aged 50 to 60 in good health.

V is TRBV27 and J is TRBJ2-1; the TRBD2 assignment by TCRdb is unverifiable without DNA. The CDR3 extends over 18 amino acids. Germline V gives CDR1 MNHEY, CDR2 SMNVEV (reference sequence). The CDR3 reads CASSPRYGRVLTYNEQFF.

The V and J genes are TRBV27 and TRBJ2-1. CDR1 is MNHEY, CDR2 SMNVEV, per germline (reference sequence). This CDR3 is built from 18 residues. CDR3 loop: CASSLGNLWASSYNEQFF.

CDR3: CASSKRDRRGTQYF. The rearrangement joins TRBV5-6 to TRBJ2-3; TCRdb reports TRBD1, a call that lacks DNA to check it against. Germline values: CDR1 SGHDT, CDR2 YYEEEE. The CDR3 has 14 amino acids.

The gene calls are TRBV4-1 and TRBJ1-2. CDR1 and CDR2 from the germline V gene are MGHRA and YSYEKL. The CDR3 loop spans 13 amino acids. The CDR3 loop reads CASSQDIGYGYTF.

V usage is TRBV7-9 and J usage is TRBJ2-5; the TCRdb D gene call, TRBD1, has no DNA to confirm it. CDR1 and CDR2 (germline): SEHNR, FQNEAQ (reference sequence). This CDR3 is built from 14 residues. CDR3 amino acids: CASSPGQLGETQYF. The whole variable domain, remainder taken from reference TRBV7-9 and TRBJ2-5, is DTGVSQNPRHKITKRGQNVTFRCDPISEHNRLYWYRQTLGQGPEFLTYFQNEAQLEKSRLLSDRFSAERPKGSFSTLEIQRTEQGDSAMYLCASSPGQLGETQYFGPGTRLLVL.

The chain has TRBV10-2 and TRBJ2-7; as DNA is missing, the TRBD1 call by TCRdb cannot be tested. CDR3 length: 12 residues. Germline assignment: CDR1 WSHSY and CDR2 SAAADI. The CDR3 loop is CATQGLMGEQYF.

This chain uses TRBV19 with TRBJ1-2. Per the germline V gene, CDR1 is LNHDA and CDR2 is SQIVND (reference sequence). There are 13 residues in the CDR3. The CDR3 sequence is CASSIDLLDGYTF.

The chain's CDR3 is CAFMTGTGVGPQYF. The gene calls are TRBV30 and TRBJ2-5; the TRBD1 assignment by TCRdb is unverifiable without DNA. The germline gives CDR1 GTSNPN, CDR2 SVGIG (reference sequence). This CDR3 spans 14 amino acids.

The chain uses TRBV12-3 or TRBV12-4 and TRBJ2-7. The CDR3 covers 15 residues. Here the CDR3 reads CASSLMGGPSYEQYF.

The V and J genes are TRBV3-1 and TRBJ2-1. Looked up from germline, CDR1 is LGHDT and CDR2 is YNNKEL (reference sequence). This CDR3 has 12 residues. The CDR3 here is CASSQDLSTQFF.

The CDR3 sequence is CASGTVNSPLHF. This chain connects TRBV9 to TRBJ1-6; checking the TCRdb D call of TRBD1 is not possible without DNA. CDR3 length equals 12 residues. Germline loops: CDR1 SGDLS, CDR2 YYNGEE. The full variable domain, rest sourced from reference TRBV9 and TRBJ1-6, is DSGVTQTPKHLITATGQRVTLRCSPRSGDLSVYWYQQSLDQGLQFLIQYYNGEERAKGNILERFSAQQFPDLHSELNLSSLELGDSALYFCASGTVNSPLHFGNGTRLTVT.

CDR3 sequence: CASSYSRQGDQPQHF. The V gene is TRBV6-5, the J gene TRBJ1-5; TCRdb picks TRBD1, but there is no DNA to check that call. The CDR3 spans 15 residues. Germline loops: CDR1 MNHEY, CDR2 SVGAGI.

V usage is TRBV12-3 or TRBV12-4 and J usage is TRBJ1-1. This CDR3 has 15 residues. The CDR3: CASSAPRGGNTEAFF.

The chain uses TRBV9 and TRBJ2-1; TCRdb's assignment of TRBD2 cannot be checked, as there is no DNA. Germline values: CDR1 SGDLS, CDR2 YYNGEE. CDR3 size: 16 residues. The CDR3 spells CASSAAGTRGGDEQFF. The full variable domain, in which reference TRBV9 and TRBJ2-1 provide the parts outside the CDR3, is DSGVTQTPKHLITATGQRVTLRCSPRSGDLSVYWYQQSLDQGLQFLIQYYNGEERAKGNILERFSAQQFPDLHSELNLSSLELGDSALYFCASSAAGTRGGDEQFFGPGTRLTVL.

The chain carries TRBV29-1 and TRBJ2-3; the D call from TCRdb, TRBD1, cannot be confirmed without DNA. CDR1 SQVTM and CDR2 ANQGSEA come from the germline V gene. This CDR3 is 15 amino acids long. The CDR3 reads CSVEGGEVRTDTQYF.

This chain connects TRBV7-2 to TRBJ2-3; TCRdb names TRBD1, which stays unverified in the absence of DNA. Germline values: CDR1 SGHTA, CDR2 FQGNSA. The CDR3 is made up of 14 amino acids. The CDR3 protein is CASSSRDSGDTQYF.

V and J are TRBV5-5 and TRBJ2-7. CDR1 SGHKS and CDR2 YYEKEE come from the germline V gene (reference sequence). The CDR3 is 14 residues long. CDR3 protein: CASSLVGRSYEQYF.

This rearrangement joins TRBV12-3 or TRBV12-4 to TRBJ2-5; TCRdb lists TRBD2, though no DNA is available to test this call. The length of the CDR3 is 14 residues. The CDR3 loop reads CASSRTSGQETQYF.

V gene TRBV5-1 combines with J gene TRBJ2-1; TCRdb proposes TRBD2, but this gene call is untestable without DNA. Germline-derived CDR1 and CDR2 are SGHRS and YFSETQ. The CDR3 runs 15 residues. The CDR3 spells CASSLSGSRDNEQFF.

CDR3 in amino acids: CATGDGIDSSRGNEQFF. This sequence joins TRBV24-1 and TRBJ2-1; TCRdb's D gene call, TRBD1, goes unchecked for lack of DNA. Germline CDR1 and CDR2: KGHDR and SFDVKD. This CDR3 comprises 17 residues.

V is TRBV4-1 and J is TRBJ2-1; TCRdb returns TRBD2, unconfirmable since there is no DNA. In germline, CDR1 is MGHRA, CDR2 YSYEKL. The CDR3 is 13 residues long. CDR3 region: CASGGKTYNEQFF.

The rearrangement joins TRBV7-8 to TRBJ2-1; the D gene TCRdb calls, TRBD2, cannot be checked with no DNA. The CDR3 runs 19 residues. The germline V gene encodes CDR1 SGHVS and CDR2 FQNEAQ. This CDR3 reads CASSPVPGTSGSGNNEQFF. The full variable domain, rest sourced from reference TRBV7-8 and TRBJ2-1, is GAGVSQSPRYKVAKRGQDVALRCDPISGHVSLFWYQQALGQGPEFLTYFQNEAQLDKSGLPSDRFFAERPEGSVSTLKIQRTQQEDSAVYLCASSPVPGTSGSGNNEQFFGPGTRLTVL.

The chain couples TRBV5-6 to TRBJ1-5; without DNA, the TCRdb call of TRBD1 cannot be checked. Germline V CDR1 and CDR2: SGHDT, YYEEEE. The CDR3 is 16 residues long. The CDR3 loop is CASSPSSRTGDQSQHF. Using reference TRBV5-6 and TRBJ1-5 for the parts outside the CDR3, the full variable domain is DAGVTQSPTHLIKTRGQQVTLRCSPKSGHDTVSWYQQALGQGPQFIFQYYEEEERQRGNFPDRFSGHQFPNYSSELNVNALLLGDSALYLCASSPSSRTGDQSQHFGDGTRLSIL.

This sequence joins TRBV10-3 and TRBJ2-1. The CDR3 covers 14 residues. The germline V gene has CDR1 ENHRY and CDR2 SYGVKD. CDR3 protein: CAINVDSSYNEQFF.

The CDR3 is CASSYARDRGSNEQFF. The J gene is TRBJ2-1, the V gene TRBV7-2; TCRdb's D call of TRBD1 is untestable without DNA. This CDR3 comprises 16 residues. Germline V CDR1 and CDR2: SGHTA, FQGNSA.

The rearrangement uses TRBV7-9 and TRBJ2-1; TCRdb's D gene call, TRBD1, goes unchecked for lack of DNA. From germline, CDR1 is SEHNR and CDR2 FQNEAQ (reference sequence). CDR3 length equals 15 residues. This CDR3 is CASSPGGGLGAEQFF.

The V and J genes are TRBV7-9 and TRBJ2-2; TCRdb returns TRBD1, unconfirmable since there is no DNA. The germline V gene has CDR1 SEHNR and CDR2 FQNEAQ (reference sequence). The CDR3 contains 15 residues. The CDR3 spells CASSSQGFRSGELFF. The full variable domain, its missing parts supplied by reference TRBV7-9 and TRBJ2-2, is DTGVSQNPRHKITKRGQNVTFRCDPISEHNRLYWYRQTLGQGPEFLTYFQNEAQLEKSRLLSDRFSAERPKGSFSTLEIQRTEQGDSAMYLCASSSQGFRSGELFFGEGSRLTVL.

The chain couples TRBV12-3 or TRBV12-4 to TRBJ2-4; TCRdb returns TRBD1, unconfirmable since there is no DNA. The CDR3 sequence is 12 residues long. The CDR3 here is CASSQQGNIQYF.

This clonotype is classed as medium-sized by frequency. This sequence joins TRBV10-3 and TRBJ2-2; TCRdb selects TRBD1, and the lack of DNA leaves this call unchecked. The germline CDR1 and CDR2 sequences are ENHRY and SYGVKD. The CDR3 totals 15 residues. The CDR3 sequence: CAIGRQGANTGELFF.